The clone carrying this T cell receptor beta chain was seen a few times. The antigen is unknown. It was RNA transcripts that yielded the amplified TCR beta CDR3 regions. HTBI primers were used for first-round RT-PCR of the TCR CDR3. TCRdb re-analysed the multiplex PCR reads in MiXCR, keeping a single row per CDR3 protein. The data show roughly 500,000 distinct CDR3 sequences, with about 45% seen just once and about 45% held by the top ten. With 5 bases removed from V and 3 bases from J, the gap between germline ends came to 17 bases. The CDR3 loop spans 14 amino acids. The germline V gene encodes CDR1 SQVTM and CDR2 ANQGSEA. This sample is drawn from a study of T cells in Graves' hyperthyroidism and ophthalmopathy. Overall study findings and caveats: The blood repertoire included most of the expanded thyroid clonotypes above 0.001.

The receptor was isolated from an adult woman with Graves' disease, either hyperthyroidism or ophthalmopathy (not recorded which). Sequencing was performed on peripheral blood or thyroid tissue (not recorded which). This sequence joins TRBV29-1 and TRBJ2-7; possibly TRBD1 for D (5 bases). CDR3 protein: CSVTPAGRGYEQYF. CDR3 nucleotide sequence: TGCAGCGTTACCCCAGCAGGGCGAGGCTACGAGCAGTACTTC.